This TCR beta chain was obtained from a study of neurological immune-mediated disorders. Notes on the study in general: Patients with HTLV-1-associated myelopathy had the highest level of TCR clonal expansion, whereas patients with multiple sclerosis had the lowest level, falling beneath the level found in healthy controls.

This clonotype was counted many times. What it recognizes is unknown. As for the cDNA, it was generated by 5'RACE with 10-nucleotide random UMIs. Whenever a sequencing run was performed, it yielded over 170 million TCR-beta sequences from 15-18 subjects. TCRdb processed the 5' RACE reads anew with MiXCR; each CDR3 protein has one entry. The sample consists of tens of thousands of distinct CDR3 sequences, roughly 13% of them appearing once. Indicated time point: longitudinal time-point 1 (baseline). PBMCs numbering 2 million and stored at -80 C yielded the unsorted libraries. This TCR was recovered from a female donor with HTLV-1-associated myelopathy (HAM/TSP). Material: PBMCs.

In DNA form, the CDR3 reads TGTGCCAGCAGTTTCGGGCAGGGGTCACGTGGCTACACCTTC. Translating gives CASSFGQGSRGYTF. V gene TRBV28 combines with J gene TRBJ1-2, with D tentatively TRBD1 (6 bases). CDR1 is MDHEN and CDR2 is SYDVKM in the germline V gene. Deletions cut 3 bases from V and 7 bases from J, with 15 bases between. The CDR3 length is 14 residues.